The T cell receptor (beta chain) under discussion was sequenced for a study of T cell responses to AZD1222 COVID-19 vaccine. The study's findings and limits: Sampled repertoires all dated from after the peak T cell response. Baseline seropositives among AZD1222 recipients totaled only five to seven. Once two AZD1222 doses were given, Spike-specific TCR breadth and depth went up. Females outnumbered males among donors, who were mostly white British; clonal diversity was possibly underestimated.

Comment on this clone: What it binds is not known.

This table comes from immunoSEQ multiplex PCR, and its TCRdb copy is limited to in-frame clones, with some not included. The sample lists around 140,000 clones, about 93% seen once, with 5% to 7% in the top ten. Germline values: CDR1 MGHDK, CDR2 SYGVNS. V gave up 3 bases and J gave up 5 bases, with 16 bases separating them. This CDR3 contains 15 residues. The source was peripheral blood, collected on day 0 of AZD1222 vaccination. The chain carries TRBV25-1 and TRBJ2-5, with D unclear. This sequence was found in an adult in good health. The CDR3 sequence is CASSDTYLRLETQYF. The CDR3 DNA follows: TGTGCCAGCAGTGATACCTATTTACGGCTGGAGACCCAGTACTTC. The full variable domain, its missing parts supplied by reference TRBV25-1 and TRBJ2-5, is EADIYQTPRYLVIGTGKKITLECSQTMGHDKMYWYQQDPGMELHLIHYSYGVNSTEKGDLSSESTVSRIRTEHFPLTLESARPSHTSQYLCASSDTYLRLETQYFGPGTRLLVL.